This T cell receptor (beta chain) came from a study of identical twins (dated by TCRdb to the mid-2010s). General notes on the study: To test whether fetal clonotypes persist, the study used deep sequencing on TCR alpha and beta repertoires from monozygotic twins, unrelated adults of various ages, and cord blood. To rule out contamination, the twin experiments were replicated at different times with different library preparation protocols.

The CDR3 holds 15 amino acids from the cysteine to the phenylalanine. Just the 45-base CDR3 DNA is kept, in frame starting at base 1. CDR1 and CDR2, per the germline V gene, are SGHAT and FQNNGV. V loses 5 bases at its end and J loses 6 bases; junction bases beyond the gene matches: 10. Every donor was a healthy Caucasian. Three pairs of female monozygotic twins, all aged roughly 18 to 30 years, made up the twin cohort. CD4+ and CD8+ T cell populations were isolated with positive isolation kits from Invitrogen. The paper's findings and limits, for the study overall: Out-of-frame TCR alpha sequences shared between twins showed an excess of low generation-probability sequences compared with coincidental sharing between unrelated individuals. Because the same donors could not be followed over many years, the conclusions depended on cross-sectional statistical analysis. Invariant T cells such as MAIT and iNKT could partly confound zero-insertion analyses, although diverse VJ usage argued against such confounding for most clonotypes. In beta out-of-frame sequences, excess twin sharing was weaker, because having fewer shared sequences lowered the signal-to-noise ratio. In monozygotic twins, out-of-frame TCR alpha sharing was systematically underestimated by recombination models, although the models agreed with sharing between unrelated individuals. Abundant cord blood beta clonotypes had fewer insertions, young adult naive repertoires showed a similar but weaker trend, and memory repertoires showed no such trend.

The library was built by means of 5' RACE. Instrument on record: Illumina HiSeq 2000. Template switching added a universal primer binding site, and the final cDNA carried a unique molecular identifier that allowed TCR cDNA molecules to be counted accurately. Specific primers in the conserved constant-segment region were used to synthesize first-strand cDNA for TCR alpha and beta chains. Each cDNA library was double barcoded, with a SMART-Mk sample barcode plus Illumina barcodes, to control for contamination. TruSeq adapter sequences, together with Illumina sample barcodes, were added in two successive PCR steps. The Illumina HiSeq platform was used with custom primers to sequence TCR alpha and beta cDNA libraries. Per the original workflow: MiGEC processed the raw reads to extract unique molecular identifiers, while MiXCR was used to determine the CDR3 positions. For each individual, recombination models were inferred using an EM algorithm with the repgenHMM and IGoR tools. The tcR package in R was used for shared clonotype analysis, with sharing normalized by the product of cloneset sizes. Out-of-frame nonproductive sequences were analyzed to study raw recombination free of thymic and clonal selection effects. The raw public data were reprocessed by TCRdb itself: fastp quality trimming at Q25, MiXCR clonotype calling, in-frame beta chains only. Each record represents a unique CDR3 protein, reported with the most common genes and DNA among its rows. In this record, the V and J calls reflect TCRdb's handling and not the investigators' own analysis. This sample holds about 520,000 distinct CDR3 sequences; 22% were observed only once. The ten most abundant clones make up about 0.93% of the sample.

The sample holds a few counts of this clonotype. Its antigen is currently not known. Qualities for individual bases were not recorded, and no much larger clone is one base off. These data were also reused for a study on T cells expressing NK-cell markers. The second study reports: Three sorted T-cell subsets (CD3+CD56+NKG2C+, CD3+CD56+NKG2C- and CD3+CD56-NKG2C+) from several donors had their TCR beta-chain repertoires profiled. Seven of the eight sequenced donors were HCMV-seropositive and one was HCMV-seronegative. In several experiments an anti-gammadeltaTCR antibody was added to restrict sorting to alphabetaTCR-expressing T cells. In several donors, the dominant CD3+CD56+NKG2C+ clonotypes were found to rank among the top 10 CD8+ clonotypes and to make up roughly 1.0-7.5% of CD8+ T cells. Those dominant clonotypes were again the most abundant among CD3+CD56-NKG2C+ cells in a handful of donors, at about 25-60.1%. It remained unclear whether the expanded NKG2C-expressing T cell clones were specific for HCMV antigens. The eight sequenced donors were randomly selected healthy volunteers, three men and five women. HCMV serostatus was determined by detecting HCMV-specific IgG in serum with a commercial ELISA kit. Reads were demultiplexed and grouped by UMI with MIGEC, and clonotypes were assembled and quantified with MiTCR. To exclude erroneous sequences, only TCR cDNA sequences supported by at least two reads were retained. The tcR package was used for downstream repertoire analysis, and clonotypes were matched across fractions by CDR3 nucleotide sequence plus V segment. VDJmatch was used to annotate antigen specificity against VDJdb, with one amino acid substitution allowed in CDR3.

The sequence derives from a woman under 30 in good health. The sequencing sample was made of CD4+ T cells sorted from blood. The chain links TRBV11-2 with TRBJ2-3; TRBD1 fits 8 bases in the junction. The CDR3 here reads CASSTKQGAGDTQYF. The DNA reads as follows: TGTGCCAGCAGCACCAAGCAGGGGGCGGGGGATACGCAGTATTTT. The entire variable domain, with the stretches around the CDR3 drawn from the reference TRBV11-2 and TRBJ2-3 proteins, is EAGVAQSPRYKIIEKRQSVAFWCNPISGHATLYWYQQILGQGPKLLIQFQNNGVVDDSQLPKDRFSAERLKGVDSTLKIQPAKLEDSAVYLCASSTKQGAGDTQYFGPGTRLTVL.